This T cell receptor (beta chain) comes out of a study of prognosis after radiotherapy for stage I lung cancer. General study results and limits: Unique TCR clone counts were lower following stereotactic body radiation therapy (median approximately 10,000 versus 7,000).

Trimming removed 3 bases at V and 1 base at J, with 16 bases between. Germline values: CDR1 GTSNPN, CDR2 SVGIG (reference sequence). This CDR3 comprises 16 residues. Researchers used two-round multiplex PCR to amplify TCR beta CDR3 starting from genomic DNA. Each TRBV and TRBJ gene had its own primer in the first PCR round. Each CDR3 protein is one row after TCRdb ran MiXCR on the multiplex PCR reads. The sample shows around 18,000 distinct CDR3 sequences, roughly 28% of them seen only once. The sample holds many counts of this clonotype. No antigen is known for it. The origin of this receptor is a donor over 45 with non-small cell lung cancer. The specimen comprised PBMCs, sampled before or after stereotactic body radiation therapy (not recorded which). The J gene is TRBJ1-5, the V gene TRBV30; D uncertain. The DNA of the CDR3 is TGTGCCTGGAGCCACGCAAAGGGTATAAGCAATCAGCCCCAGCATTTT. It yields the protein CAWSHAKGISNQPQHF.